Presented here are 18 T cell receptor beta chains from one specimen sequenced in a study of T-cell reconstitution after alpha-beta-depleted transplantation in children. Preparing the TCRbeta library involved the use of unique molecular identifiers. MiXCR was run by TCRdb on the PCR reads, yielding one entry per CDR3 protein. The sample has about 6,800 distinct CDR3 sequences, roughly 17% seen once. The source was PBMCs, collected before TCRalphabeta/CD19-depleted stem cell transplant. The receptors shown here come from a boy between 2 and 15 years old with acute lymphoblastic leukemia, due to receive a stem cell transplant.

By sample fraction, this clonotype is medium-sized. The CDR3 is CSVIQGGNEQFF. Here the CDR3 DNA reads TGCAGCGTTATACAGGGTGGCAATGAGCAGTTCTTC. The chain recombines TRBV29-1 with TRBJ2-1, with TRBD1 as a possible D gene (6 bases). The CDR3 runs 12 residues. The germline V gene has CDR1 SQVTM and CDR2 ANQGSEA. V lost 5 bases to trimming and J lost 6 bases, with 11 bases between them.

This clonotype was seen many times. The V and J genes are TRBV7-6 and TRBJ2-7, with TRBD1 matching over 7 bases. This CDR3 has 14 residues. Germline-derived CDR1 and CDR2 are SGHVS and FNYEAQ. Trimming cost V 3 bases and J 4 bases; bases outside gene matches: 6. Here the CDR3 reads CASSLTGTAYEQYF. CDR3 DNA sequence: TGTGCCAGCAGCTTGACAGGGACGGCTTACGAGCAGTACTTC.

This clonotype is medium-sized within its sample. This chain connects TRBV12-3 or TRBV12-4 to TRBJ2-7; TRBD1 matches at 11 bases. The CDR3 is made up of 14 amino acids. V shed 4 bases and J 3 bases; nucleotides not matched to a gene: 2. The CDR3 region is CASSWDRGDYEQYF. CDR3 sequence (DNA): TGTGCCAGCAGTTGGGACAGGGGGGACTACGAGCAGTACTTC.

The sample holds many counts of this clonotype. The chain employs TRBV27 and TRBJ2-7, with D perhaps matching TRBD2 (5 bases). The germline gives CDR1 MNHEY, CDR2 SMNVEV (reference sequence). CDR3 length: 13 amino acids. V lost 4 bases and J 12 bases, leaving 19 bases between the germline ends. CDR3 region: CASSSHAKGDSYF. The CDR3 DNA follows: TGTGCCAGCAGTTCACACGCTAAGGGAGATTCGTACTTC.

This clonotype has a handful of counts. The rearrangement joins TRBV10-2 to TRBJ2-3; the D gene is possibly TRBD1 (5 bases). CDR1 and CDR2 from the germline V gene are WSHSY and SAAADI. Trimming removed 0 bases from V and 3 bases from J, with 13 bases in between. This CDR3 comprises 16 residues. In nucleotides, the CDR3 is TGCGCCAGCAGTGAGTCAACCAGGGCTGATACAGATACGCAGTATTTT. It codes for CASSESTRADTDTQYF.

This clonotype is medium-sized. In DNA form, the CDR3 reads TGCAGTGCTGAAACGGGGACAGGGGCATACAATGAGCAGTTCTTC. The encoded protein is CSAETGTGAYNEQFF. The V call is TRBV20-1, the J call TRBJ2-1; 10 nucleotides agree with TRBD1. CDR3 length: 15 amino acids. J lost 4 bases, V lost 5 bases, and 8 bases had no gene match. Germline assignment: CDR1 DFQATT and CDR2 SNEGSKA (reference sequence).

In this sample, this clonotype turned up many times. The DNA of the CDR3 is TGCGCCAGCAGACCAACCGGGACTAGCGACCAAGAGACCCAGTACTTC. Protein sequence: CASRPTGTSDQETQYF. The V and J genes are TRBV5-1 and TRBJ2-5; TRBD2 agrees at 10 bases. Germline V CDR1 and CDR2: SGHRS, YFSETQ. V dropped 5 bases and J dropped 0; count of bases not matched to a gene: 7. The length of the CDR3 is 16 residues.

This clonotype ranks as medium-sized. The chain has TRBV5-1 and TRBJ2-7; weak D call: TRBD2 (5 bases). The germline V and J ends were trimmed by 6 bases and 0 bases, with 10 bases remaining between them. The CDR3 is made up of 13 amino acids. The germline CDR1 and CDR2 sequences are SGHRS and YFSETQ. The DNA of the CDR3 is TGCGCCAGCAACGAAGGGAGCTCCTACGAGCAGTACTTC. It specifies CASNEGSSYEQYF.

This clonotype was counted only a few times. The chain is built from TRBV5-6 and TRBJ1-2; 8 bases agree with TRBD1. Germline V gene sequence: CDR1 SGHDT, CDR2 YYEEEE. Germline trimming cut 0 bases from V and 6 bases from J; bases unmatched to any gene: 4. This CDR3 region has 14 residues. Here the CDR3 reads CASSLEGRGHGYTF. CDR3 DNA: TGTGCCAGCAGCTTGGAGGGCAGGGGGCATGGCTACACCTTC. Full variable domain (missing parts from reference TRBV5-6 and TRBJ1-2): DAGVTQSPTHLIKTRGQQVTLRCSPKSGHDTVSWYQQALGQGPQFIFQYYEEEERQRGNFPDRFSGHQFPNYSSELNVNALLLGDSALYLCASSLEGRGHGYTFGSGTRLTVV.

Sample share makes this clonotype medium-sized. The chain recombines TRBV20-1 with TRBJ2-3; D possibly corresponds to TRBD2 (6 bases). This CDR3 has 15 amino acids. V lost 3 bases and J lost 4, with 17 bases in between. CDR1 is DFQATT, CDR2 SNEGSKA, per germline (reference sequence). CDR3 protein: CSARDFPGGADTQYF. CDR3 coding DNA: TGCAGTGCTAGGGACTTCCCAGGAGGGGCAGATACGCAGTATTTT.

This clonotype is classed as medium-sized (0.01 to 0.1%). The chain carries TRBV4-3 and TRBJ2-6, with 9 bases matching TRBD1. Germline-derived CDR1 and CDR2 are LGHNA and YSLEER. V lost 3 bases and J lost 1; bases outside the gene matches: 10. The CDR3 runs to 19 residues. CDR3 bases: TGCGCCAGCAGCCAGTATACAGGGGGCGCGTTTTCTGGGGCCAACGTCCTGACTTTC. Protein product: CASSQYTGGAFSGANVLTF.

This clonotype came up many times. The CDR3 region has the DNA TGCAGTGCTAGCCTTCGGGCGGTTGGAAACACCATATATTTT. It yields the protein CSASLRAVGNTIYF. V is TRBV20-1 and J is TRBJ1-3; D is unclear. Trimming took off 3 bases at V and 3 bases at J, with 12 bases between the two ends. The length of the CDR3 is 14 residues. Germline CDR1 reads DFQATT; CDR2 reads SNEGSKA (reference sequence).

By proportion, this clonotype is medium-sized. The chain links TRBV12-3 or TRBV12-4 to TRBJ1-1, with D perhaps matching TRBD1 (5 bases). Trimming took 6 bases from V and 0 from J, leaving 14 bases between them. The CDR3 loop spans 15 amino acids. The CDR3 region has the DNA TGTGCCAGCAGAAGAGACAGCTACATGAACACTGAAGCTTTCTTT. Translation: CASRRDSYMNTEAFF.

This clonotype was counted only a few times. The gene calls are TRBV12-3 or TRBV12-4 and TRBJ2-5; D is perhaps TRBD1 (5 bases). The CDR3 is made up of 13 amino acids. The V and J ends lost 7 bases and 2 bases respectively, with 11 bases between them. The CDR3 DNA is TGTGCCAGCAACAAGGGGATTCAAGAGACCCAGTACTTC. It translates to CASNKGIQETQYF.

By proportion, this clonotype is medium-sized. The chain is built from TRBV4-2 and TRBJ2-7, with D perhaps TRBD1 (6 bases). V was clipped by 0 bases and J by 0 bases, with 9 bases between them. The V gene's germline CDR1 is LGHNA and CDR2 YNFKEQ. The CDR3 is 15 residues long. DNA for the CDR3: TGTGCCAGCAGCCAAGAGACAGGATCCTCCTACGAGCAGTACTTC. Its translation is CASSQETGSSYEQYF.

This clonotype qualifies as medium-sized. The chain joins TRBV14 to TRBJ2-1, with no clear D. This CDR3 comprises 15 residues. Trimming pared 1 base from V and 9 bases from J, leaving 16 bases between. Germline assignment: CDR1 SGHDN and CDR2 FVKESK. CDR3 protein: CASSQGLSRRIEQFF. In DNA, the CDR3 is TGTGCCAGCAGCCAAGGATTATCGCGGCGAATTGAGCAGTTCTTC.

Relative to its sample, this clonotype is medium-sized. The chain has TRBV10-3 and TRBJ2-7; 9 nucleotides align to TRBD1. Trimming removed 5 bases from V and 5 bases from J; junction bases left unmatched: 7. This CDR3 has 14 amino acids. Per the germline V gene, CDR1 is ENHRY and CDR2 is SYGVKD. For the CDR3, the DNA is TGTGCCATCAGTTCCGGGACAGGGTTCGACGAGCAGTACTTC. Its protein is CAISSGTGFDEQYF.

This clonotype was observed a handful of times. The chain joins TRBV19 to TRBJ1-1, with unresolved D. V lost 7 bases and J 4 bases, leaving 22 bases between the germline ends. This CDR3 comprises 16 residues. Germline CDR1 and CDR2: LNHDA and SQIVND (reference sequence). The CDR3 reads CASTAAAIRVSTEAFF. CDR3 DNA: TGTGCCAGTACCGCTGCTGCCATCCGGGTAAGCACTGAAGCTTTCTTT.